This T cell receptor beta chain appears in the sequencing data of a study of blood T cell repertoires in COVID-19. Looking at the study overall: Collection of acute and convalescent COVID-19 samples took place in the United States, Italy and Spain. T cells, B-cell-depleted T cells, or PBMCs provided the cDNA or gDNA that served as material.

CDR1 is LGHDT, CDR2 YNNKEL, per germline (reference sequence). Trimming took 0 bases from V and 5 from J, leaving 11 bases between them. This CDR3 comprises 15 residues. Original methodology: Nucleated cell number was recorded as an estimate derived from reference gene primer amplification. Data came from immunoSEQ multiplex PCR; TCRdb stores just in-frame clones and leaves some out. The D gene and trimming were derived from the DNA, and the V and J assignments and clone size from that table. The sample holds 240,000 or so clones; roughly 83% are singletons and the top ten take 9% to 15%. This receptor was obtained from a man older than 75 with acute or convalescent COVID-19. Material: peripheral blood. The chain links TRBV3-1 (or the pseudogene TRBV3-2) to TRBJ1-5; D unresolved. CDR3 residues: CASSQDMSLDQPQHF. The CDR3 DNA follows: TGTGCCAGCAGCCAAGACATGTCCCTAGATCAGCCCCAGCATTTT.